The present entry profiles one T cell receptor (beta chain) with its context. The data were obtained in a study of blood T cell repertoires in COVID-19. Using immunoSEQ multiplex PCR, the repertoire was profiled, and TCRdb retains in-frame clones only, with some absent. The sample lists 300,000 or so clones; about nine tenths were seen once. Germline V gives CDR1 SGHRS, CDR2 YFSETQ. Germline trimming cut 0 bases from V and 6 bases from J; bases unmatched to any gene: 6. The length of the CDR3 is 16 residues. The rearrangement links TRBV5-1 to TRBJ2-1; 10 bases fit TRBD2. The clonotype was recovered from a woman between 25 and 40 years old with COVID-19, enrolled during active disease. Specimen: peripheral blood. CDR3 loop: CASSLGLLAGVNEQFF. The CDR3 nucleotides read TGCGCCAGCAGCTTGGGTTTGCTAGCGGGAGTCAATGAGCAGTTCTTC.